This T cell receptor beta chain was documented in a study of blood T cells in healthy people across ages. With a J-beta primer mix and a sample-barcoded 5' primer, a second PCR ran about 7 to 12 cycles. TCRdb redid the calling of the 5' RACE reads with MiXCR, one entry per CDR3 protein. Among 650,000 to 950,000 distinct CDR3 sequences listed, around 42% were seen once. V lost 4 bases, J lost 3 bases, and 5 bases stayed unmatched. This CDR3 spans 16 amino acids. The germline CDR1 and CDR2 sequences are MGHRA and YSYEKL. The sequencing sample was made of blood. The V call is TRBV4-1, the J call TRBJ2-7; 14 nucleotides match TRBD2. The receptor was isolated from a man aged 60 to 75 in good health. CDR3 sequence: CASSPGTSGGYYEQYF. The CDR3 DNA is TGCGCCAGCAGCCCCGGGACTAGCGGGGGATACTACGAGCAGTACTTC.